These 24 T cell receptor beta chains originate from one sample sequenced in a study of TIL therapy for anti-PD-1-resistant metastatic lung cancer. As for time point: pre-treatment sample, taken before nivolumab and TIL therapy. Pleural nodules or supraclavicular lymph nodes made up most of the excised metastases sampled. This was the immunoSEQ v3 assay. Profiling relied on immunoSEQ multiplex PCR, and the TCRdb table lists in-frame clones only, not all of them. The table records about 100,000 clones, 65% of them present only once. The material was tumor tissue, obtained at baseline. Receptors originate from a person aged 25 to 80 with non-small cell lung cancer.

The CDR3 loop reads CASSTAPGAVEEKLFF. CDR3 coding DNA: TGTGCCAGTAGTACAGCGCCAGGGGCGGTAGAAGAAAAACTGTTTTTT. The chain recombines TRBV19 with TRBJ1-4, with a tentative D call TRBD1 (6 bases). Trimming removed 4 bases from V and 8 bases from J, with 20 bases in between. The CDR3 spans 16 residues. The germline gives CDR1 LNHDA, CDR2 SQIVND (reference sequence).

The J gene is TRBJ2-5, the V gene TRBV7-2, with TRBD1 matching over 7 bases. The CDR3 has 13 amino acids. With 5 bases clipped from V and 1 base from J, the junction kept 1 base outside the gene matches. In germline, CDR1 is SGHTA, CDR2 FQGNSA. The CDR3 nucleotides are TGTGCCAGCAGCCGGGACAGCCAAGAGACCCAGTACTTC. This gives the protein CASSRDSQETQYF.

This clone was seen only a few times. The rearrangement uses TRBV7-9 and TRBJ1-4; D gene ambiguous. There are 14 residues in the CDR3. Trimming pared 1 base from V and 8 bases from J, leaving 11 bases between. Looked up from germline, CDR1 is SEHNR and CDR2 is FQNEAQ (reference sequence). The CDR3 is CASSLVGLGEKLFF. CDR3 DNA: TGTGCCAGCAGCTTAGTCGGGCTCGGGGAAAAACTGTTTTTT. Full variable domain (outside the CDR3, taken from reference TRBV7-9 and TRBJ1-4): DTGVSQNPRHKITKRGQNVTFRCDPISEHNRLYWYRQTLGQGPEFLTYFQNEAQLEKSRLLSDRFSAERPKGSFSTLEIQRTEQGDSAMYLCASSLVGLGEKLFFGSGTQLSVL.

The chain uses TRBV16 and TRBJ1-1; weak D call: TRBD1 (5 bases). CDR1 is KGHSY and CDR2 is FQNENV in the germline V gene. The CDR3 totals 14 residues. V was clipped by 2 bases and J by 5 bases, with 12 bases between them. CDR3 bases: TGTGCCAGCAGCCAAGGCGGGACTAAGACTGAAGCTTTCTTT. This translates into CASSQGGTKTEAFF.

This chain links TRBV7-2 with TRBJ2-5; tentatively, D is TRBD1 (6 bases). Germline V CDR1 and CDR2: SGHTA, FQGNSA. V lost 4 bases and J 5 bases, leaving 17 bases between the germline ends. CDR3 length: 15 residues. CDR3 DNA: TGTGCCAGCAGCTCCCAGGGGCACCTGGGGGAGACCCAGTACTTC. Protein: CASSSQGHLGETQYF.

The chain combines TRBV30 with TRBJ2-5; perhaps TRBD2 as D (6 bases). The germline gives CDR1 GTSNPN, CDR2 SVGIG (reference sequence). Trimming removed 2 bases at V and 5 bases at J, with 15 bases between. The CDR3 consists of 14 residues. The CDR3 region is CAWSKGRGRETQYF. In DNA, the CDR3 is TGTGCCTGGAGTAAGGGTCGTGGGAGGGAGACCCAGTACTTC.

This chain uses TRBV19 with TRBJ1-4; 9 nucleotides agree with TRBD1. With V trimmed by 8 bases and J by 6 bases, 10 bases remained unmatched. In germline, CDR1 is LNHDA, CDR2 SQIVND (reference sequence). CDR3 length: 15 residues. The CDR3 nucleotides read TGTGCCAGTCGACGTGGGGACAGGGTGGATGAAAAACTGTTTTTT. Protein product: CASRRGDRVDEKLFF.

The sample holds a few counts of this clone. The V gene is TRBV6-6, the J gene TRBJ2-7; D is perhaps TRBD2 (6 bases). CDR3 length: 14 residues. Deletions cut 6 bases from V and 7 bases from J, with 19 bases between. Germline lookup yields CDR1 MNHNY and CDR2 SVGAGI (reference sequence). The CDR3 sequence is CASSEGLMFLEQYF. The DNA for the CDR3 is TGTGCCAGCAGCGAGGGACTGATGTTCTTAGAGCAGTACTTC.

The chain couples TRBV13 to TRBJ1-5; TRBD1 agrees at 7 bases. Germline lookup yields CDR1 PRHDT and CDR2 FYEKMQ (reference sequence). V dropped 5 bases and J dropped 2; count of bases not matched to a gene: 3. The CDR3 has 14 residues. The CDR3 coding sequence is TGTGCCAGCAGCGCAGGGACAGGCAATCAGCCCCAGCATTTT. Translation gives CASSAGTGNQPQHF.

V usage is TRBV5-4 and J usage is TRBJ2-7; TRBD2 might be the D (6 bases). Germline loops: CDR1 SGHNT, CDR2 YYREEE (reference sequence). V lost 4 bases to trimming and J lost 12 bases, with 14 bases between them. The CDR3 runs to 11 residues. The chain's CDR3 is CASSPGTLWYF. DNA of the CDR3: TGTGCCAGCAGCCCGGGGACTCTCTGGTACTTC.

This clone was recorded many times. The chain employs TRBV5-6 and TRBJ2-5; tentative D call: TRBD2 (6 bases). CDR1 and CDR2 (germline): SGHDT, YYEEEE. The CDR3 extends over 14 amino acids. With 2 bases removed from V and 3 bases from J, the gap between germline ends came to 11 bases. The CDR3 region has the DNA TGTGCCAGCAGCTTTATCGGGGGTGAAGAGACCCAGTACTTC. Translated, it gives CASSFIGGEETQYF.

DNA of the CDR3: TGTGCCAGCATGGGCATTTATAATTCACCCCTCCACTTT. Its protein product is CASMGIYNSPLHF. V usage is TRBV6-5 and J usage is TRBJ1-6; no clear D. Germline assignment: CDR1 MNHEY and CDR2 SVGAGI. Between the trimmed V and J ends, which lost 7 bases and 4 bases, there was a span of 8 bases. There are 13 residues in the CDR3.

The chain recombines TRBV4-3 with TRBJ1-1, with D unclear. Germline V gene data show CDR1 as LGHNA and CDR2 as YSLEER. The CDR3 contains 13 residues. Trimming removed 4 bases at V and 5 bases at J, with 11 bases between. The CDR3 loop reads CASSPRVGTEAFF. The CDR3 region has the DNA TGCGCCAGCAGCCCCCGGGTGGGGACTGAAGCTTTCTTT.

This clone was seen just once. The V call is TRBV6-6, the J call TRBJ2-1, with D perhaps being TRBD1 or TRBD2 (5 bases each). The V and J ends lost 5 bases and 1 base respectively, with 9 bases between them. The CDR3 extends over 14 amino acids. The germline gives CDR1 MNHNY, CDR2 SVGAGI (reference sequence). CDR3 nucleotides: TGTGCCAGCAGTCCCGGGACGTCCTACAATGAGCAGTTCTTC. This gives the protein CASSPGTSYNEQFF.

The chain combines TRBV5-1 with TRBJ2-7; possible D gene TRBD2, 5 bases. This CDR3 has 14 amino acids. Trimming removed 2 bases from V and 1 base from J, with 10 bases in between. Germline lookup yields CDR1 SGHRS and CDR2 YFSETQ. This CDR3 is CASSFEGFSYEQYF. In DNA, the CDR3 is TGCGCCAGCAGCTTTGAGGGATTTTCCTACGAGCAGTACTTC.

In DNA, the CDR3 is TGCGCCAGCAGTGACCTGGCATACGAGCAGTACTTC. This sequence encodes CASSDLAYEQYF. The chain combines TRBV5-1 with TRBJ2-7; D gene ambiguous. This CDR3 comprises 12 residues. CDR1 SGHRS and CDR2 YFSETQ come from the germline V gene. Trimming took 5 bases from V and 4 from J, leaving 10 bases between them.

This chain links TRBV27 with TRBJ2-7, with D unresolved. V was trimmed by 6 bases and J by 2 bases, leaving 20 bases between them. Germline loops: CDR1 MNHEY, CDR2 SMNVEV (reference sequence). There are 16 residues in the CDR3. The chain's CDR3 is CASSPRPLLGTYEQYF. CDR3 in DNA: TGTGCCAGCAGCCCACGGCCCCTTTTGGGGACCTACGAGCAGTACTTC.

The CDR3 nucleotides read TGTGCCAGCAGCTTAACGTCTGAGACCTACAATGAGCAGTTCTTC. It translates to CASSLTSETYNEQFF. The J gene is TRBJ2-1, the V gene TRBV7-3; D is ambiguous. Trimming stripped 0 bases from V and 2 bases from J, with 8 bases between. The CDR3 is made up of 15 amino acids. Germline CDR1 reads SGHTA; CDR2 reads FQGTGA.

The chain joins TRBV7-8 to TRBJ1-5, with a possible D match to TRBD1 (5 bases). The germline V gene encodes CDR1 SGHVS and CDR2 FQNEAQ. This CDR3 comprises 15 residues. V shed 0 bases and J shed 5 bases, with 11 bases lying between them. CDR3 sequence (DNA): TGTGCCAGCAGCTTAGCAGGGGCTCCGGATCAGCCCCAGCATTTT. Its translation is CASSLAGAPDQPQHF.

This clone was picked up one time. V and J are TRBV28 and TRBJ2-7, with 8 nucleotides matching TRBD1. The junction had 8 bases not matched to a gene; V was cut back by 2 bases and J by 5 bases. CDR1 MDHEN and CDR2 SYDVKM come from the germline V gene. The CDR3 runs 15 residues. The CDR3 region is CASSLMQGASDEQYF. The CDR3 coding sequence is TGTGCCAGCAGTTTAATGCAGGGGGCAAGCGACGAGCAGTACTTC.

The chain has TRBV6-6 and TRBJ1-2; the D gene is possibly TRBD1 (5 bases). The CDR3 has 12 amino acids. The V end lost 6 bases, the J end lost 8 bases, and 13 bases lay between the germline ends. Germline CDR1 and CDR2: MNHNY and SVGAGI (reference sequence). The CDR3 bases are TGTGCCAGCAGCAGCCCCGGGGGAGGCTACACCTTC. It is translated as CASSSPGGGYTF.

The chain carries TRBV5-1 and TRBJ2-3, with 12 positions matching TRBD2. The V segment lost 4 bases and the J segment 6 bases; nucleotides outside the gene matches: 12. The CDR3 extends over 17 amino acids. Per germline, CDR1 SGHRS and CDR2 YFSETQ. CDR3 amino acids: CASSLRTSGDSSDTQYF. As DNA, the CDR3 is TGCGCCAGCAGCCTCCGGACTAGCGGGGACTCCTCCGATACGCAGTATTTT.

The rearrangement uses TRBV27 and TRBJ2-1, with 7 bases lining up with TRBD2. Per germline, CDR1 MNHEY and CDR2 SMNVEV (reference sequence). The CDR3 is made up of 15 amino acids. J was trimmed by 3 bases and V by 6 bases; bases with no gene match: 8. This CDR3 is CASSPGLADYNEQFF. CDR3 coding DNA: TGTGCCAGCAGCCCGGGGCTAGCGGACTACAATGAGCAGTTCTTC.

This clone came up a few times. The V call is TRBV12-3 or TRBV12-4, the J call TRBJ2-7; D not resolved. This CDR3 contains 12 residues. V gave up 3 bases and J gave up 2 bases, with 5 bases separating them. In DNA, the CDR3 is TGTGCCAGCAGTTTCAGCCCCTACGAGCAGTACTTC. Translation gives CASSFSPYEQYF.